A selection of T cell receptor beta chains follows, all from one sample in a study of cytomegalovirus exposure and HLA in healthy donors. Assay used: immunoSEQ multiplex PCR; TCRdb lists only in-frame clones, some missing. The sample records tens of thousands of clones, roughly 78% being singletons. The specimen was PBMCs. The receptors originated from a male donor in good health and CMV-seropositive. The conserved cysteine and the conserved F or W are not part of the CDR3 here. A clone size is listed for some rows: how often the clone was seen (once, few, many), or a class if it is expanded.

TRBV5-1	.	TRBJ2-7	ASSSRGNSYEQY
TRBV6-4	.	TRBJ1-2	VPAPGTGLDGYT
TRBV6-5	once	TRBJ2-7	ASSYGTGGHEQY
TRBV7-2	.	TRBJ1-5	ASSSSGGTSNQPQH
TRBV28	.	TRBJ1-4	ASRVPGRVYEKLF
TRBV11-3	.	TRBJ2-2	ASKTSGATGELF
TRBV5-1	.	TRBJ2-7	ASSLVRQGGNSEQY
TRBV5-1	.	TRBJ2-7	ATRRDAGGTYEQY
TRBV5-6	.	TRBJ2-1	ASSLRGGGGPSNEQF
TRBV7-9	.	TRBJ2-7	ASSSGGTSEQY